The rows below give T cell receptor beta chains drawn from one sample of a study of liver allograft versus peripheral blood T cells. Via MiXCR, TCRdb re-called the reads, giving one row per CDR3 protein. The sample includes around 9,000 distinct CDR3 sequences, around a fifth of them seen just once. These receptors were taken from a human patient who had a liver transplant. Some of the T cells might come from the graft donor. The CDR3 runs from the conserved cysteine through the conserved F or W. A D gene is named only where the DNA matches it firmly. Rows give clone size only sometimes, using once, few, many, or a class for an expanded clone.

j_call	d_call	v_call	clone_size	cdr3_aa	cdr3_nt
TRBJ1-6	.	TRBV27	.	CASSFGAYNSPLHF	TGTGCCAGCAGTTTCGGGGCCTATAATTCACCCCTCCACTTT
TRBJ1-1	.	TRBV9	few	CASSPSGSEAFF	TGTGCCAGCAGCCCCTCGGGATCTGAAGCTTTCTTT
TRBJ1-2	TRBD1	TRBV6-1	.	CASITGVGYGYTF	TGTGCCAGCATTACAGGGGTGGGCTATGGCTACACCTTC
TRBJ2-7	TRBD1	TRBV9	few	CASSERTGGGGDEQYF	TGTGCCAGCAGCGAACGAACAGGGGGTGGGGGCGACGAGCAGTACTTC
TRBJ1-1	TRBD1	TRBV6-2/TRBV6-3	many	CASSYHRDRGFTEAFF	TGTGCCAGCAGTTACCACCGGGACAGGGGTTTCACTGAAGCTTTCTTT
TRBJ1-5	TRBD1	TRBV6-5	.	CANSSGQGVQPQHF	TGTGCCAACAGTTCTGGACAGGGGGTTCAGCCCCAGCATTTT
TRBJ1-4	.	TRBV27	many	CASSLGHGEKLFF	TGTGCCAGCAGTTTAGGGCACGGGGAAAAACTGTTTTTT
TRBJ1-6	.	TRBV10-3	few	CAISESSLGQDIGPNSPLHF	TGTGCCATCAGTGAGTCGAGTCTAGGGCAGGATATAGGGCCTAATTCACCCCTCCACTTT
TRBJ1-2	TRBD1	TRBV5-6	medium-sized	CASSRTSPLTVRDRHNYGYTF	TGTGCCAGCAGTAGGACCTCCCCCCTAACCGTCCGGGACAGACATAACTATGGCTACACCTTC
TRBJ2-3	TRBD2	TRBV12-3/TRBV12-4	.	CASARSGENTDTQYF	TGTGCTAGTGCACGGAGCGGGGAAAACACAGATACGCAGTATTTT
TRBJ1-2	TRBD1	TRBV20-1	.	CSAMDRVDYGYTF	TGCAGTGCGATGGACAGGGTGGACTATGGCTACACCTTC
TRBJ1-3	.	TRBV15	once	CATSFSHFSSGNTIYF	TGTGCCACCAGCTTCTCACACTTTTCCTCTGGAAACACCATATATTTT
TRBJ2-1	TRBD1	TRBV7-9	few	CASRPGTGGLGDEQFF	TGTGCCAGCAGGCCCGGGACAGGGGGTTTGGGCGATGAGCAGTTCTTC
TRBJ1-6	.	TRBV5-5	few	CASSFGQGQSPLHF	TGTGCCAGCAGCTTCGGGCAGGGGCAATCACCCCTCCACTTT
TRBJ1-1	.	TRBV4-1	.	CASSPSRDGSEAFF	TGCGCCAGCAGCCCAAGCAGGGATGGTTCTGAAGCTTTCTTT